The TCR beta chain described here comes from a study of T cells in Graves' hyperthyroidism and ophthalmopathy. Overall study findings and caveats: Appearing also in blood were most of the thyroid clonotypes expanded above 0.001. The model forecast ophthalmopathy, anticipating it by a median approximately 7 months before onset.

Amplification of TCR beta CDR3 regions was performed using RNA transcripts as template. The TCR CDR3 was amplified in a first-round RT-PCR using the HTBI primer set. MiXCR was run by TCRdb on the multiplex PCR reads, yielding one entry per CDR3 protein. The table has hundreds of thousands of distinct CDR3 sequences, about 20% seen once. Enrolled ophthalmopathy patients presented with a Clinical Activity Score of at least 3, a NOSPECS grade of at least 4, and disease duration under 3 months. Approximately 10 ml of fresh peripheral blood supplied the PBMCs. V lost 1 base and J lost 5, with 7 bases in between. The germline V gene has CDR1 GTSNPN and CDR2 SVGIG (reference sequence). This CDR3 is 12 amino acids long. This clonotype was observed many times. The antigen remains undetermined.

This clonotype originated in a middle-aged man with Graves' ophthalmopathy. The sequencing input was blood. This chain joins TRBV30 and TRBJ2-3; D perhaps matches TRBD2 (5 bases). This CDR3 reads CAWSGAGDTQYF. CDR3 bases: TGTGCCTGGAGTGGGGCGGGAGATACGCAGTATTTT.